The 10 T cell receptor beta chains in this list originate from one sample, sequenced in a study of blood T cell repertoires in COVID-19. Clones were sequenced by immunoSEQ multiplex PCR, and TCRdb holds only the in-frame ones, with some missing. The sample lists 300,000 to 350,000 clones, around 90% occurring once. The sequenced sample consisted of PBMCs or T cells enriched from blood (not recorded which). The source of these receptors is a man younger than 40 who had recovered from COVID-19.

The chain joins TRBV27 to TRBJ2-1; D is possibly TRBD2 (6 bases). Per germline, CDR1 MNHEY and CDR2 SMNVEV (reference sequence). The CDR3 totals 12 residues. V was shortened by 5 bases and J by 9 bases, with 11 bases between the two germline ends. This chain's CDR3 is CASSTAGSEQFF. The CDR3 region has the DNA TGTGCCAGCAGTACGGCGGGGAGTGAGCAGTTCTTC.

V usage is TRBV4-1 and J usage is TRBJ1-1; no clear D gene. The CDR3 is made up of 17 amino acids. Looked up from germline, CDR1 is MGHRA and CDR2 is YSYEKL. Trimming shortened V by 0 bases and J by 2 bases, and 16 bases separated the two germline ends. The chain's CDR3 is CASSQDVWQSFNTEAFF. The CDR3 DNA is TGCGCCAGCAGCCAAGATGTGTGGCAGTCGTTTAACACTGAAGCTTTCTTT.

This clone turned up a few times. The chain combines TRBV14 with TRBJ1-2, with D possibly TRBD1 on 5 matching bases. Germline CDR1 SGHDN, CDR2 FVKESK. V shed 4 bases and J shed 0 bases, with 18 bases lying between them. CDR3 length equals 17 residues. The CDR3 sequence is CASSPLAGRDANYGYTF. The DNA for the CDR3 is TGTGCCAGCAGCCCTTTGGCAGGGCGGGATGCTAACTATGGCTACACCTTC.

CDR3 loop: CASSLDARYLEAKNIQYF. CDR3 in DNA: TGTGCCAGCAGCTTAGATGCCAGATACCTAGAGGCCAAAAACATTCAGTACTTC. This chain links TRBV7-9 with TRBJ2-4, with unresolved D. V shed 1 base and J shed 1 base, with 17 bases lying between them. Per the germline V gene, CDR1 is SEHNR and CDR2 is FQNEAQ (reference sequence). This CDR3 comprises 18 residues.

The CDR3 loop is CASSPRGGTFYMNTEAFF. The CDR3 region has the DNA TGTGCCAGCAGTCCGCGGGGGGGCACATTCTACATGAACACTGAAGCTTTCTTT. The rearrangement links TRBV2 to TRBJ1-1; a weak D match, TRBD1 (6 bases). The ends were cut back, 5 bases at V and 0 bases at J, with 22 bases in the middle. The CDR3 runs 18 residues. Per germline, CDR1 SNHLY and CDR2 FYNNEI. Together with reference TRBV2 and TRBJ1-1, the CDR3 gives the full variable domain: EPEVTQTPSHQVTQMGQEVILRCVPISNHLYFYWYRQILGQKVEFLVSFYNNEISEKSEIFDDQFSVERPDGSNFTLKIRSTKLEDSAMYFCASSPRGGTFYMNTEAFFGQGTRLTVV.

The chain combines TRBV7-9 with TRBJ1-1; 7 bases are a match to TRBD1. V was pared by 5 bases and J by 6 bases, with 9 bases of the junction left unmatched. The germline gives CDR1 SEHNR, CDR2 FQNEAQ (reference sequence). The CDR3 loop spans 14 amino acids. Written as DNA, the CDR3 is TGTGCCAGCAGCCCCTCAGGGGGTGGGGCTGAAGCTTTCTTT. This sequence encodes CASSPSGGGAEAFF.

This rearrangement joins TRBV27 to TRBJ2-1; 11 nucleotides line up with TRBD2. Looked up from germline, CDR1 is MNHEY and CDR2 is SMNVEV (reference sequence). V lost 6 bases, J lost 5 bases, and 6 bases stayed unmatched. The CDR3 sequence is 15 residues long. CDR3: CASSLLAGANNEQFF. The DNA for the CDR3 is TGTGCCAGCAGCCTACTAGCGGGGGCAAACAATGAGCAGTTCTTC.

This chain joins TRBV11-2 and TRBJ2-5; 11 bases are shared with TRBD2. The length of the CDR3 is 17 residues. Trimming took 3 bases from V and 4 from J; bases not matched to a gene: 10. Germline V CDR1 and CDR2: SGHAT, FQNNGV. The CDR3 coding sequence is TGTGCCAGCAGCTTCGCCTATAGCGGGGGGGCCCGAGAGACCCAGTACTTC. Protein: CASSFAYSGGARETQYF.

This clone showed up just once. The CDR3 reads CAISGTGTHTDTQYF. CDR3 sequence (DNA): TGTGCCATCAGTGGCACGGGAACCCACACAGATACGCAGTATTTT. V usage is TRBV10-3 and J usage is TRBJ2-3; maybe TRBD2 (5 bases). The CDR3 has 15 residues. Germline V gives CDR1 ENHRY, CDR2 SYGVKD. The V end lost 4 bases, the J end lost 2 bases, and 13 bases lay between the germline ends.

A few counts support this clone. V usage is TRBV6-5 and J usage is TRBJ1-2, with D unclear. The CDR3 has 12 residues. Looked up from germline, CDR1 is MNHEY and CDR2 is SVGAGI. The ends were cut back, 7 bases at V and 6 bases at J, with 12 bases in the middle. Here the CDR3 reads CASTGVGDGYTF. The CDR3, as DNA: TGTGCCAGCACCGGGGTGGGCGATGGCTACACCTTC.